These 27 T cell receptor beta chains came from one sample sequenced in a study of cytomegalovirus exposure and HLA in healthy donors. PCR was performed using 60 Vbeta and 13 Jbeta primers. Sequencing used immunoSEQ multiplex PCR; TCRdb keeps in-frame clones, though not all of them. The sample lists 90,000 or so clones, over 65% seen once, with 3.5% to 4% in the top ten. The sample comprised PBMCs. These receptors were taken from a man aged 50 to 60 in good health and CMV-seronegative.

The V call is TRBV5-4, the J call TRBJ2-3; D possibly corresponds to TRBD2 (5 bases). V was clipped by 4 bases and J by 2 bases, with 11 bases between them. CDR1 is SGHNT, CDR2 YYREEE, per germline (reference sequence). This CDR3 is built from 14 residues. CDR3 residues: CASSRTSNTDTQYF. The CDR3 nucleotides read TGTGCCAGCAGCCGTACTAGTAACACAGATACGCAGTATTTT.

The V call is TRBV4-1, the J call TRBJ2-5, with TRBD2 identical over 8 bases. The end of the DNA fits TRBJ2-7 better, so the J call may be wrong. CDR1 and CDR2 (germline): MGHRA, YSYEKL. This CDR3 has 16 amino acids. CDR3 amino acids: CASSHGTSGGSYEQYF. CDR3 nucleotide sequence: TGCGCCAGCAGCCACGGTACTAGCGGAGGCTCCTACGAGCAGTACTTC.

The CDR3 is CASSLGHKLVYGTEAFF. CDR3 coding DNA: TGTGCCAGCAGCTTGGGACATAAGTTGGTTTACGGGACTGAAGCTTTCTTT. J is TRBJ1-1 and V is TRBV11-2, with D possibly TRBD1 on 6 matching bases. Looked up from germline, CDR1 is SGHAT and CDR2 is FQNNGV. The V gene lost 3 bases and the J gene lost 5 bases, with 22 bases spanning the gap. The CDR3 runs 17 residues.

The chain couples TRBV4-2 to TRBJ2-3; 8 positions match TRBD2. CDR1 LGHNA and CDR2 YNFKEQ come from the germline V gene. This CDR3 has 17 residues. With V trimmed by 0 bases and J by 1 base, 6 bases remained unmatched. The DNA of the CDR3 is TGTGCCAGCAGCCAAGATCCGCGTAGCGGGGGCACAGATACGCAGTATTTT. Translated, it gives CASSQDPRSGGTDTQYF.

The chain couples TRBV10-1 to TRBJ1-4; no definite D call. CDR1 and CDR2 from the germline V gene are WNHNN and SYGVQD (reference sequence). This CDR3 comprises 18 residues. V was cut by 0 bases and J by 3 bases, with 17 bases left in between. The CDR3 DNA follows: TGCGCCAGCAGTGAGTCAGGGCCCCACGGGGAGGCTAATGAAAAACTGTTTTTT. This codes for CASSESGPHGEANEKLFF.

The V call is TRBV6-1, the J call TRBJ1-2, with 7 bases aligning to TRBD1. Looked up from germline, CDR1 is MNHNS and CDR2 is SASEGT. This CDR3 comprises 15 residues. V gave up 0 bases and J gave up 2 bases; unmatched junction bases: 3. The CDR3 region has the DNA TGTGCCAGCAGTGAAGCTTTGGGACAGAACTATGGCTACACCTTC. This sequence encodes CASSEALGQNYGYTF.

The chain is built from TRBV19 and TRBJ2-7; 8 nucleotides align to TRBD2. The CDR3 runs to 14 residues. The trim removed 5 bases at V and 3 bases at J, leaving 6 bases unmatched. CDR1 LNHDA and CDR2 SQIVND come from the germline V gene (reference sequence). The CDR3 protein is CASSAGTSLYEQYF. CDR3 nucleotide sequence: TGTGCCAGTAGTGCCGGGACTAGTCTCTACGAGCAGTACTTC.

CDR3 DNA: TGCGCCAGCAGCTTGGAGGCTAGCGGGAGGGGCGAGCAGTACTTC. It specifies CASSLEASGRGEQYF. The chain combines TRBV5-1 with TRBJ2-7; 12 nucleotides agree with TRBD2. CDR3 length: 15 amino acids. Trimming at V came to 0 bases and at J to 6 bases, leaving 4 bases not matched to a gene. CDR1 SGHRS and CDR2 YFSETQ come from the germline V gene.

This clone has only one observation. The J gene is TRBJ2-2, the V gene TRBV28, with D maybe TRBD2 (5 bases). The germline V and J ends were trimmed by 6 bases and 6 bases, with 14 bases remaining between them. Germline-derived CDR1 and CDR2 are MDHEN and SYDVKM. CDR3 size: 14 residues. CDR3 coding DNA: TGTGCCAGCAGCCCCCAGACTATCTCCGGGGAGCTGTTTTTT. Protein product: CASSPQTISGELFF. Filled out from reference TRBV28 and TRBJ2-2, the complete variable domain reads DVKVTQSSRYLVKRTGEKVFLECVQDMDHENMFWYRQDPGLGLRLIYFSYDVKMKEKGDIPEGYSVSREKKERFSLILESASTNQTSMYLCASSPQTISGELFFGEGSRLTVL.

The chain uses TRBV19 and TRBJ2-2; 9 bases line up with TRBD2. The CDR3 extends over 15 amino acids. Germline CDR1 LNHDA, CDR2 SQIVND (reference sequence). V was pared by 1 base and J by 6 bases, with 3 bases of the junction left unmatched. The CDR3 loop reads CASSIVAGVPGELFF. The CDR3 region has the DNA TGTGCCAGTAGTATAGTAGCGGGAGTACCCGGGGAGCTGTTTTTT.

The chain uses TRBV5-6 and TRBJ2-7, with 11 bases aligning to TRBD2. The CDR3 consists of 14 residues. Germline V gene lookup returns CDR1 SGHDT and CDR2 YYEEEE. J was trimmed by 4 bases and V by 4 bases; bases with no gene match: 4. DNA of the CDR3: TGTGCCAGCAGCCGGATAGCGGGGGGGTACGAGCAGTACTTC. This codes for CASSRIAGGYEQYF.

As DNA, the CDR3 is TGCGCCAGCAGCAGCCGGGTTTCCTACGAGCAGTACTTC. Translated, it gives CASSSRVSYEQYF. The chain carries TRBV5-1 and TRBJ2-5; no clear D gene. The J call may not be correct, given that the DNA end is closer to TRBJ2-7. Germline V CDR1 and CDR2: SGHRS, YFSETQ. The CDR3 spans 13 residues.

The chain combines TRBV11-2 with TRBJ1-3, with 7 nucleotides matching TRBD1. Germline V gene lookup returns CDR1 SGHAT and CDR2 FQNNGV. With V trimmed by 5 bases and J by 2 bases, 3 bases remained unmatched. CDR3 length equals 14 residues. CDR3 sequence: CASSLGTAGNTIYF. The CDR3 nucleotides read TGTGCCAGCAGCCTCGGGACAGCTGGAAACACCATATATTTT.

J is TRBJ2-1 and V is TRBV7-3; 7 bases agree with TRBD2. V dropped 5 bases and J dropped 4; count of bases not matched to a gene: 11. The CDR3 has 16 amino acids. Per germline, CDR1 SGHTA and CDR2 FQGTGA. The DNA for the CDR3 is TGTGCCAGCAGCCCCCAGACTAGCCAGTGGTACAATGAGCAGTTCTTC. This codes for CASSPQTSQWYNEQFF.

The chain is built from TRBV4-1 and TRBJ2-7; 11 bases match TRBD2. The CDR3 has 16 amino acids. The germline V gene has CDR1 MGHRA and CDR2 YSYEKL. The ends lost 4 bases at V and 4 bases at J; junction bases unmatched: 9. CDR3 protein: CASSRETSGIYYEQYF. The CDR3 coding sequence is TGCGCCAGCAGCCGAGAGACTAGCGGGATTTATTACGAGCAGTACTTC.

The chain recombines TRBV6-1 with TRBJ1-4; D is perhaps TRBD1 (5 bases). The CDR3 spans 14 residues. Trimming stripped 6 bases from V and 3 bases from J, with 11 bases between. The germline V gene encodes CDR1 MNHNS and CDR2 SASEGT. The CDR3 nucleotides read TGTGCCAGCAGAGTGACAGTCTCTAATGAAAAACTGTTTTTT. It is translated as CASRVTVSNEKLFF.

This sequence joins TRBV18 and TRBJ2-1, with 8 bases fitting TRBD1. Germline V lookup: CDR1 KGHSH, CDR2 LQKENI. The CDR3 length is 16 residues. V lost 0 bases to trimming and J lost 4 bases; unmatched junction nucleotides: 5. The chain's CDR3 is CASSPPRQGRYNEQFF. The DNA of the CDR3 is TGTGCCAGCTCACCACCACGACAGGGGCGTTACAATGAGCAGTTCTTC.

The chain joins TRBV15 to TRBJ2-7, with a tentative D call TRBD2 (7 bases). This CDR3 region has 17 residues. The V end was cut by 3 bases, the J end by 6 bases, with 24 bases between. The germline V gene encodes CDR1 LNHNV and CDR2 YYDKDF (reference sequence). Here the CDR3 DNA reads TGTGCCACCAGCAGCGTAGGGGGTCGGGGGGTCGGATTCGAGCAGTACTTC. Translated: CATSSVGGRGVGFEQYF. The full variable domain, its missing parts supplied by reference TRBV15 and TRBJ2-7, is DAMVIQNPRYQVTQFGKPVTLSCSQTLNHNVMYWYQQKSSQAPKLLFHYYDKDFNNEADTPDNFQSRRPNTSFCFLDIRSPGLGDTAMYLCATSSVGGRGVGFEQYFGPGTRLTVT.

The chain joins TRBV7-3 to TRBJ2-1; no clear D. The CDR3 contains 15 residues. Trimming removed 2 bases from V and 9 bases from J, with 17 bases in between. CDR1 and CDR2 (germline): SGHTA, FQGTGA. In DNA form, the CDR3 reads TGTGCCAGCAGCTTAGAGTCGGGTCGGGTCTCTGAGCAGTTCTTC. Translating it yields CASSLESGRVSEQFF.

This clone was detected only once. This chain connects TRBV27 to TRBJ1-5, with 8 bases fitting TRBD1. Germline-derived CDR1 and CDR2 are MNHEY and SMNVEV (reference sequence). J lost 0 bases, V lost 9 bases, and 13 bases had no gene match. CDR3 length equals 17 residues. CDR3 sequence: CAREGQEGRYSNQPQHF. In DNA form, the CDR3 reads TGTGCCAGGGAGGGACAGGAGGGACGGTATAGCAATCAGCCCCAGCATTTT.

This chain connects TRBV27 to TRBJ2-1; TRBD2 matches 8 bases. There are 13 residues in the CDR3. The germline V gene has CDR1 MNHEY and CDR2 SMNVEV (reference sequence). The J segment lost 2 bases and the V segment lost 8 bases, leaving 2 bases of the junction unmatched. The CDR3 coding sequence is TGTGCCAGCCGGGAGGGGGCCTACAATGAGCAGTTCTTC. It translates to CASREGAYNEQFF.

The genes are TRBV2 and TRBJ2-1; 15 bases match TRBD2. The CDR3 has 20 residues. Germline trimming cut 4 bases from V and 1 base from J; bases unmatched to any gene: 11. In germline, CDR1 is SNHLY, CDR2 FYNNEI. The CDR3 DNA follows: TGTGCCAGCAGTGTAGCCCAGGGACTAGCGGGAGGAGCTTCCTACAATGAGCAGTTCTTC. Its protein is CASSVAQGLAGGASYNEQFF.

The chain is built from TRBV23-1 and TRBJ1-5; D not resolved. TRBV23-1 is assigned to the ORF class and has an uncertain function. Trimming pared 2 bases from V and 0 bases from J, leaving 26 bases between. The CDR3 covers 21 residues. The CDR3 loop reads CASSQLLPETPDSYSNQPQHF. The CDR3 DNA reads as TGCGCCAGCAGTCAACTGCTTCCGGAGACTCCAGACTCTTATAGCAATCAGCCCCAGCATTTT.

This clone was counted once. The chain has TRBV15 and TRBJ2-3; a possible D gene is TRBD2 (7 bases). With 7 bases removed from V and 6 bases from J, the gap between germline ends came to 20 bases. This CDR3 has 15 amino acids. Germline assignment: CDR1 LNHNV and CDR2 YYDKDF (reference sequence). CDR3 sequence (DNA): TGTGCCACCACCCCCTTGGGGGGAGGGGGTGATACGCAGTATTTT. Translating gives CATTPLGGGGDTQYF.

The table lists this clone with a count of one. This chain links TRBV9 with TRBJ2-7, with a weak D call TRBD2 (5 bases). Trimming stripped 7 bases from V and 1 base from J, with 9 bases between. CDR1 is SGDLS, CDR2 YYNGEE, per germline. The CDR3 sequence is 12 residues long. The CDR3 protein is CASSPGSYEQYF. The CDR3 DNA sequence: TGTGCCAGCTCCCCGGGATCCTACGAGCAGTACTTC.

J is TRBJ1-3 and V is TRBV9, with 12 bases that match TRBD1. V gave up 2 bases and J gave up 3 bases; unmatched junction bases: 6. In germline, CDR1 is SGDLS, CDR2 YYNGEE. CDR3 length equals 17 residues. Written as DNA, the CDR3 is TGTGCCAGCAGCGTGACCGGGACAGGGGGCCATGGAAACACCATATATTTT. Its protein is CASSVTGTGGHGNTIYF. The complete variable domain, with remaining parts taken from reference TRBV9 and TRBJ1-3, reads DSGVTQTPKHLITATGQRVTLRCSPRSGDLSVYWYQQSLDQGLQFLIQYYNGEERAKGNILERFSAQQFPDLHSELNLSSLELGDSALYFCASSVTGTGGHGNTIYFGEGSWLTVV.

The chain couples TRBV28 to TRBJ1-1, with 7 nucleotides matching TRBD1. From germline, CDR1 is MDHEN and CDR2 SYDVKM. V gave up 4 bases and J gave up 7 bases; unmatched junction bases: 12. The CDR3 runs to 15 residues. Written as DNA, the CDR3 is TGTGCCAGCAGTTCGCCGGGGGCAGGGGGGAGTGAAGCTTTCTTT. Residues: CASSSPGAGGSEAFF.